This T cell receptor (beta chain) was captured by sequencing in a study of OX40 agonist ivuxolimab in advanced cancers. Concerning this clone: Its antigen is not identified.

Study results and caveats: Blood T cells, both CD4+ and CD8+, expanded clonally by week 6 at 0.1 to 3.0 mg/kg. Part of the nonresponder group also had normalized T-cell clonal expansion that was low.

Here immunoSEQ multiplex PCR was the method, and the copy in TCRdb shows in-frame clones only, minus some. The sample records roughly 61,000 clones, around 90% being singletons. Per the germline V gene, CDR1 is MDHEN and CDR2 is SYDVKM. There are 13 residues in the CDR3. The V and J ends lost 8 bases and 0 bases respectively, with 10 bases between them. The material was CD4+ or CD8+ T cells sorted from blood, obtained in a trial of the OX40 agonist ivuxolimab. The chain links TRBV28 to TRBJ1-1; maybe TRBD1 (6 bases). The source is an adult with an advanced solid tumor such as melanoma, head and neck, liver or kidney cancer. CDR3 protein: CASGDRLNTEAFF. CDR3 DNA: TGTGCCAGCGGTGACAGGTTGAACACTGAAGCTTTCTTT.